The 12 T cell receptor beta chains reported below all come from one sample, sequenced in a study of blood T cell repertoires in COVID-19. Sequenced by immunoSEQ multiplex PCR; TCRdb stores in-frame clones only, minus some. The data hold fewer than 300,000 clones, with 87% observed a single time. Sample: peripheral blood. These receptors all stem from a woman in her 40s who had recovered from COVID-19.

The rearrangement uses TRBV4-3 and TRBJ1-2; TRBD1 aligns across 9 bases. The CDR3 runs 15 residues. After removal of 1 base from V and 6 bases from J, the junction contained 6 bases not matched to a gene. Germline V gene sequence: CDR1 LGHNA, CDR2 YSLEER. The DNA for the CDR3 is TGCGCCAGCAGCCAAGGAAAACAGGGGGCGGATGGCTACACCTTC. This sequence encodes CASSQGKQGADGYTF.

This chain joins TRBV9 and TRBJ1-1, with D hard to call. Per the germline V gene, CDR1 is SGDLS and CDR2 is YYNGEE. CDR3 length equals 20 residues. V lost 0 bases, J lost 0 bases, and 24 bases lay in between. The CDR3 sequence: CASSVATGQINPHMNTEAFF. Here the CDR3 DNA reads TGTGCCAGCAGCGTAGCTACTGGGCAGATTAATCCGCACATGAACACTGAAGCTTTCTTT.

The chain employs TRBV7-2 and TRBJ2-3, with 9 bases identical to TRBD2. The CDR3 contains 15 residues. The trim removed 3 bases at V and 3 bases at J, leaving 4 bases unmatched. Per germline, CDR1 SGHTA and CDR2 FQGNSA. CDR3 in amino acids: CASSFSGGETDTQYF. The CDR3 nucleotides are TGTGCCAGCAGCTTTAGCGGGGGCGAAACAGATACGCAGTATTTT.

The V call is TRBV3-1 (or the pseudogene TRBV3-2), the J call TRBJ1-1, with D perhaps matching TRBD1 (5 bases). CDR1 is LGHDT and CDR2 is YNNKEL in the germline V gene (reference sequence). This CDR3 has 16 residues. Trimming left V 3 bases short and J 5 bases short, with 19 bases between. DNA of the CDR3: TGTGCCAGCAGCCAGACCAGAGGGGAGCGGGGGACTGAAGCTTTCTTT. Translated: CASSQTRGERGTEAFF.

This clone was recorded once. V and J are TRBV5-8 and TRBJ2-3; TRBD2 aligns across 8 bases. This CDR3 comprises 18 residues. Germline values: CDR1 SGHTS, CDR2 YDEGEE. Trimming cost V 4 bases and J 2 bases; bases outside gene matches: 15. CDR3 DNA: TGTGCCAGCAGCAATACCGTAATATTAGCGGGGCCCACAGATACGCAGTATTTT. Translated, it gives CASSNTVILAGPTDTQYF.

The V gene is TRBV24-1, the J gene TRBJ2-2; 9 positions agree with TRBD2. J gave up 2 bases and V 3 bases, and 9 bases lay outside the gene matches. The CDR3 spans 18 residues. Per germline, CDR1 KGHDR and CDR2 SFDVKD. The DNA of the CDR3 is TGTGCCACCAGTGATCGCTTTAGCGGGGGTCTTAACACCGGGGAGCTGTTTTTT. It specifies CATSDRFSGGLNTGELFF.

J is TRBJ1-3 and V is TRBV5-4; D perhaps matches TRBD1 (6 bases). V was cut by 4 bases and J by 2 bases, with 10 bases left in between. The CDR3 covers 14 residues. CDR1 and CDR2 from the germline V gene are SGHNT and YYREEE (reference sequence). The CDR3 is CASSLGGPGNTIYF. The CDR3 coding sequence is TGTGCCAGCAGCCTGGGGGGGCCTGGAAACACCATATATTTT.

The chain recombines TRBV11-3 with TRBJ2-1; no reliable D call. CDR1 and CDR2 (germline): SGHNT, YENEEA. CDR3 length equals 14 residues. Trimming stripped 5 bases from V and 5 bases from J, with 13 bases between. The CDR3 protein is CASSRGVWNNEQFF. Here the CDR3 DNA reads TGTGCCAGCAGCCGCGGAGTGTGGAACAATGAGCAGTTCTTC.

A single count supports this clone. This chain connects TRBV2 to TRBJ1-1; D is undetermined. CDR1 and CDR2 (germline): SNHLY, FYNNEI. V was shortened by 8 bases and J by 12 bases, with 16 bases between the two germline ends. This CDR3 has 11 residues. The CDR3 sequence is CASSRSVVTFF. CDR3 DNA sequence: TGTGCCAGCTCCCGGTCGGTAGTTACTTTCTTT.

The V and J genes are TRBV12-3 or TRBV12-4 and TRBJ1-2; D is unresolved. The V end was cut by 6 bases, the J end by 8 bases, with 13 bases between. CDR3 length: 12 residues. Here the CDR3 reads CASSTGYRGYTF. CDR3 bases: TGTGCCAGCAGCACCGGGTACCGGGGCTACACCTTC.

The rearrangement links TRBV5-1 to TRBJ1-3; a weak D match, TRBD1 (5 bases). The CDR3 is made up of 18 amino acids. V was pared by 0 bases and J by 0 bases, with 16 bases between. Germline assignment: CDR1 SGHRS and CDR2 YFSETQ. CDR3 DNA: TGCGCCAGCAGCTTGGATCTCAGGGAGGCACGCTCTGGAAACACCATATATTTT. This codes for CASSLDLREARSGNTIYF.

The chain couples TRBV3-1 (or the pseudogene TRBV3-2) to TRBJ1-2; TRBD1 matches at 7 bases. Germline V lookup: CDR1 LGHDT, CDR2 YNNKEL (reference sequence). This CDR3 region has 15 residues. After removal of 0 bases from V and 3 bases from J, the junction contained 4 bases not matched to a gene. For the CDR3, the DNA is TGTGCCAGCAGCCAAGATCGAGGGACAGACTATGGCTACACCTTC. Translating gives CASSQDRGTDYGYTF.